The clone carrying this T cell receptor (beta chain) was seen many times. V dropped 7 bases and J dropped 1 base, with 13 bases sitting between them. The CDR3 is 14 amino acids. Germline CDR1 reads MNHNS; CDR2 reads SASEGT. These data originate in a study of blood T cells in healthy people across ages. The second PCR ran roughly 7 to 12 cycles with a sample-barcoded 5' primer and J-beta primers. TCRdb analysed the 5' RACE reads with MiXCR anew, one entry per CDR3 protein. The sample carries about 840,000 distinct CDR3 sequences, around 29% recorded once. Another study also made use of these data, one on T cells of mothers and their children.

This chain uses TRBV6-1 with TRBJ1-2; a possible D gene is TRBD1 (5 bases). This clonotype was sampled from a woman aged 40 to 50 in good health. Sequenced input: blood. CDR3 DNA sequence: TGTGCCAGCACGATCCGGGGGATTAACTATGGCTACACCTTC. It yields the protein CASTIRGINYGYTF.